These 21 T cell receptor beta chains originate from one sample sequenced in a study of coeliac disease. General study points: Control samples showed higher TRB and TRG clonality than intraepithelial and lamina propria samples in active celiac disease.

The table came from immunoSEQ multiplex PCR; TCRdb's copy has only in-frame clones and leaves some out. The table shows a few thousand clones, with around 68% occurring only once. These receptors are not linked to any known antigen. Sample: intraepithelial lymphocytes from the gut. The origin of the receptors is a woman aged 18-29 years with active celiac disease.

The chain couples TRBV5-1 to TRBJ2-1, with 9 bases identical to TRBD2. This CDR3 comprises 15 residues. Germline-derived CDR1 and CDR2 are SGHRS and YFSETQ. Trimming cost V 2 bases and J 7 bases; bases outside gene matches: 7. CDR3 protein: CASSFWSSGNNEQFF. Written as DNA, the CDR3 is TGCGCCAGCAGCTTTTGGTCTAGCGGGAATAATGAGCAGTTCTTC.

This sequence joins TRBV7-2 and TRBJ2-7; 7 bases agree with TRBD2. The V segment lost 4 bases and the J segment 4 bases; nucleotides outside the gene matches: 10. The length of the CDR3 is 15 residues. Germline V gene data show CDR1 as SGHTA and CDR2 as FQGNSA. The CDR3 nucleotides read TGTGCCAGCAGCTATACTACCTTCGGGGGGTACGAGCAGTACTTC. This encodes CASSYTTFGGYEQYF.

The chain uses TRBV4-3 and TRBJ2-7; 7 positions agree with TRBD1. J gave up 1 base and V 5 bases, and 2 bases lay outside the gene matches. The CDR3 spans 13 residues. CDR1 and CDR2 (germline): LGHNA, YSLEER. The CDR3 spells CASSYRGSYEQYF. The DNA of the CDR3 is TGCGCCAGCAGCTACAGGGGTTCCTACGAGCAGTACTTC.

V is TRBV7-6 and J is TRBJ2-1; D is undetermined. The CDR3 loop spans 15 amino acids. Between the trimmed V and J ends, which lost 4 bases and 5 bases, there was a span of 15 bases. CDR1 and CDR2 from the germline V gene are SGHVS and FNYEAQ. In nucleotides, the CDR3 is TGTGCCAGCAGCTCCCCCCTAGATTCCCACAATGAGCAGTTCTTC. It codes for CASSSPLDSHNEQFF.

On this clone: This same CDR3 is encoded by further DNA sequences in the sample. V is TRBV7-3 and J is TRBJ1-2; the match to TRBD1 covers 9 bases. The CDR3 runs 14 residues. Germline CDR1 SGHTA, CDR2 FQGTGA. Losses at the gene ends were 5 bases for V and 6 bases for J; bases not matched to a gene: 7. The CDR3 here is CASSLTGGADGYTF. CDR3 DNA sequence: TGTGCCAGCAGCCTCACAGGGGGCGCGGATGGCTACACCTTC.

The chain is built from TRBV2 and TRBJ2-3, with a weak D call TRBD1 (5 bases). The germline V gene has CDR1 SNHLY and CDR2 FYNNEI. The CDR3 has 11 amino acids. Deletions cut 8 bases from V and 5 bases from J, with 8 bases between. Written as DNA, the CDR3 is TGTGCCAGCCTAAGGGGAGATACGCAGTATTTT. Residues: CASLRGDTQYF.

The chain carries TRBV6-1 and TRBJ2-7, with D perhaps TRBD1 (6 bases). CDR1 is MNHNS, CDR2 SASEGT, per germline. The CDR3 covers 14 residues. Between the trimmed V and J ends, which lost 7 bases and 0 bases, there was a span of 13 bases. In DNA form, the CDR3 reads TGTGCCAGCATAACGGGACAAGGCTCCTACGAGCAGTACTTC. This translates into CASITGQGSYEQYF.

This clone was observed a handful of times. This sequence joins TRBV28 and TRBJ1-1; D is perhaps TRBD1 (5 bases). This CDR3 has 17 amino acids. V lost 7 bases and J 1 base, leaving 22 bases between the germline ends. Germline assignment: CDR1 MDHEN and CDR2 SYDVKM. CDR3 sequence reads: CASTKGEGTGKNTEAFF. CDR3 bases: TGTGCCAGCACCAAAGGGGAGGGGACCGGTAAGAACACTGAAGCTTTCTTT.

Comments on this clone: This CDR3 is also generated by other DNA sequences in the sample. The J gene is TRBJ2-1, the V gene TRBV7-3; 12 nucleotides match TRBD2. Trimming cost V 5 bases and J 9 bases; bases outside gene matches: 5. The CDR3 is made up of 14 amino acids. The germline V gene encodes CDR1 SGHTA and CDR2 FQGTGA. As DNA, the CDR3 is TGTGCCAGCAGCCCTAGCGGGGGGGCGGGTGAGCAGTTCTTC. Protein product: CASSPSGGAGEQFF.

V and J are TRBV7-9 and TRBJ1-1; D gene ambiguous. This CDR3 has 15 amino acids. Germline V lookup: CDR1 SEHNR, CDR2 FQNEAQ (reference sequence). Trimming cost V 4 bases and J 0 bases, with 12 bases left between them. CDR3 coding DNA: TGTGCCAGCAGCTCCCGAGGGCATTTGAACACTGAAGCTTTCTTT. Translation: CASSSRGHLNTEAFF.

V usage is TRBV19 and J usage is TRBJ1-5; unclear D gene. V was shortened by 6 bases and J by 4 bases, with 7 bases between the two germline ends. Germline loops: CDR1 LNHDA, CDR2 SQIVND (reference sequence). This CDR3 has 12 residues. In nucleotides, the CDR3 is TGTGCCAGTAGGGGCGGGAATCAGCCCCAGCATTTT. This translates into CASRGGNQPQHF.

The rearrangement joins TRBV18 to TRBJ1-5; D is uncertain. The V end lost 1 base, the J end lost 0 bases, and 10 bases lay between the germline ends. Germline V CDR1 and CDR2: KGHSH, LQKENI. CDR3 length equals 16 residues. DNA of the CDR3: TGTGCCAGCTCACCACAGTTGACACATAGCAATCAGCCCCAGCATTTT. Translating it yields CASSPQLTHSNQPQHF.

The chain carries TRBV2 and TRBJ2-5; 8 bases match TRBD2. The germline CDR1 and CDR2 sequences are SNHLY and FYNNEI. The CDR3 is made up of 14 amino acids. V shed 4 bases, J shed 1 base, and the junction held 2 bases outside the gene matches. CDR3 sequence: CASSALAGQETQYF. In DNA form, the CDR3 reads TGTGCCAGCAGTGCCCTAGCGGGCCAAGAGACCCAGTACTTC.

This clone appeared a single time. The genes are TRBV5-6 and TRBJ2-7; TRBD2 aligns across 9 bases. V lost 3 bases to trimming and J lost 4 bases; unmatched junction nucleotides: 5. The CDR3 runs to 14 residues. The germline CDR1 and CDR2 sequences are SGHDT and YYEEEE. In DNA, the CDR3 is TGTGCCAGCAGCTCTGGGACTAGCCTATACGAGCAGTACTTC. Translation: CASSSGTSLYEQYF.

This clone has more than one count but fewer than ten. The CDR3 DNA reads as TGTGCCAGCAGCTACCCTCAGGCGGGAGGGCCTAGCAATGAGCAGTTCTTC. This gives the protein CASSYPQAGGPSNEQFF. The V gene is TRBV7-9, the J gene TRBJ2-1; 9 nucleotides match TRBD2. Germline V CDR1 and CDR2: SEHNR, FQNEAQ (reference sequence). V lost 4 bases and J lost 6; bases outside the gene matches: 13. The CDR3 sequence is 17 residues long.

DNA for the CDR3: TGCGCCAGCAGCTTGGGGCTAGCGGGAGGCACCTACGAGCAGTACTTC. It yields the protein CASSLGLAGGTYEQYF. The chain couples TRBV5-1 to TRBJ2-7; 11 bases match TRBD2. The V segment lost 0 bases and the J segment 2 bases; nucleotides outside the gene matches: 4. This CDR3 comprises 16 residues. The germline CDR1 and CDR2 sequences are SGHRS and YFSETQ. Together with reference TRBV5-1 and TRBJ2-7, the CDR3 gives the full variable domain: KAGVTQTPRYLIKTRGQQVTLSCSPISGHRSVSWYQQTPGQGLQFLFEYFSETQRNKGNFPGRFSGRQFSNSRSEMNVSTLELGDSALYLCASSLGLAGGTYEQYFGPGTRLTVT.

J is TRBJ2-2 and V is TRBV4-3, with D perhaps TRBD1 (6 bases). V was cut by 4 bases and J by 1 base, with 13 bases left in between. CDR3 size: 16 residues. Germline CDR1 LGHNA, CDR2 YSLEER. CDR3: CASSPTGRGNTGELFF. CDR3 coding DNA: TGCGCCAGCAGCCCCACTGGCAGGGGGAACACCGGGGAGCTGTTTTTT.

This clone occurred a few times. The gene calls are TRBV19 and TRBJ2-7; TRBD1 aligns across 8 bases. Germline values: CDR1 LNHDA, CDR2 SQIVND (reference sequence). Trimming took 1 base from V and 3 from J; bases not matched to a gene: 5. This CDR3 has 15 residues. Written as DNA, the CDR3 is TGTGCCAGTAGTATAGGACAGGGGAGGCTCTACGAGCAGTACTTC. Residues: CASSIGQGRLYEQYF.

The J gene is TRBJ2-5, the V gene TRBV6-1; D remains unclear. The germline gives CDR1 MNHNS, CDR2 SASEGT. The ends were cut back, 7 bases at V and 4 bases at J, with 4 bases in the middle. The CDR3 is made up of 10 amino acids. DNA for the CDR3: TGTGCCAGCACTCGAGAGACCCAGTACTTC. It specifies CASTRETQYF.

This rearrangement joins TRBV19 to TRBJ2-5, with D perhaps matching TRBD1 (6 bases). With 1 base removed from V and 0 bases from J, the gap between germline ends came to 12 bases. Germline V gives CDR1 LNHDA, CDR2 SQIVND (reference sequence). The CDR3 spans 16 residues. CDR3 loop: CASSIGGTPYQETQYF. The DNA of the CDR3 is TGTGCCAGTAGTATAGGGGGGACACCGTACCAAGAGACCCAGTACTTC.

This clone is termed large (0.1 to 1%). The J gene is TRBJ2-1, the V gene TRBV28; 14 nucleotides match TRBD2. V shed 5 bases, J shed 6 bases, and the junction held 9 bases outside the gene matches. There are 17 residues in the CDR3. Germline V gene data show CDR1 as MDHEN and CDR2 as SYDVKM. CDR3 in amino acids: CASSTRLAGGRFNEQFF. The DNA of the CDR3 is TGTGCCAGCAGTACCCGACTAGCGGGAGGGCGATTCAATGAGCAGTTCTTC.